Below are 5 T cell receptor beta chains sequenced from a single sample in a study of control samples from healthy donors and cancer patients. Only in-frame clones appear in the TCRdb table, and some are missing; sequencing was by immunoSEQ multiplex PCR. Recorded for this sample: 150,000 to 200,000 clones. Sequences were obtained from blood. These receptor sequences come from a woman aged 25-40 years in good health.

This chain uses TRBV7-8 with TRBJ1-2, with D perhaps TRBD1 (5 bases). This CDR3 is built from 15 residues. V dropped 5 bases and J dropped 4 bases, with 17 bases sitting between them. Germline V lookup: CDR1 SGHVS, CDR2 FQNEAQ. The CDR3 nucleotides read TGTGCCAGCAGCACTCGCTTGACCGGGGCCTATGGCTACACCTTC. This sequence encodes CASSTRLTGAYGYTF.

CDR3 bases: TGCAGCGTTGCCGGGGGGGACAGGGGACAGCCCCAGCATTTT. Amino acids: CSVAGGDRGQPQHF. This chain links TRBV29-1 with TRBJ1-5; 10 nucleotides align to TRBD1. Germline lookup yields CDR1 SQVTM and CDR2 ANQGSEA. With V trimmed by 4 bases and J by 7 bases, 7 bases remained unmatched. The CDR3 totals 14 residues.

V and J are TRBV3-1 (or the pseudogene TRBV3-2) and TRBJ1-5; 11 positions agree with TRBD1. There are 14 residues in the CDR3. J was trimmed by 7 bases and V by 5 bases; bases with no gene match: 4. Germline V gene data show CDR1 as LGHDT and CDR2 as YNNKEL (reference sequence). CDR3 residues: CASSLGQGDQPQHF. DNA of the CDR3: TGTGCCAGCAGCTTGGGACAGGGGGACCAGCCCCAGCATTTT.

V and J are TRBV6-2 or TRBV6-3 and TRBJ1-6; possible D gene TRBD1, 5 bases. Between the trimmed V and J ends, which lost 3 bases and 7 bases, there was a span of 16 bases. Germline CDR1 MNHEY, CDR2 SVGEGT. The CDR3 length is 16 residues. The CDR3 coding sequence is TGTGCCAGCAGTTATGGGACTTGGGAGGGGAATTCACCCCTCCACTTT. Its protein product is CASSYGTWEGNSPLHF.

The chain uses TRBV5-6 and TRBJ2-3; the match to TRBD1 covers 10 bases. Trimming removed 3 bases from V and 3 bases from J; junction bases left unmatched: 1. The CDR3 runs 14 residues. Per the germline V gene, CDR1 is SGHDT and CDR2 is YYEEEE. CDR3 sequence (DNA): TGTGCCAGCAGCTGGGACAGGGGTACAGATACGCAGTATTTT. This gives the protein CASSWDRGTDTQYF.